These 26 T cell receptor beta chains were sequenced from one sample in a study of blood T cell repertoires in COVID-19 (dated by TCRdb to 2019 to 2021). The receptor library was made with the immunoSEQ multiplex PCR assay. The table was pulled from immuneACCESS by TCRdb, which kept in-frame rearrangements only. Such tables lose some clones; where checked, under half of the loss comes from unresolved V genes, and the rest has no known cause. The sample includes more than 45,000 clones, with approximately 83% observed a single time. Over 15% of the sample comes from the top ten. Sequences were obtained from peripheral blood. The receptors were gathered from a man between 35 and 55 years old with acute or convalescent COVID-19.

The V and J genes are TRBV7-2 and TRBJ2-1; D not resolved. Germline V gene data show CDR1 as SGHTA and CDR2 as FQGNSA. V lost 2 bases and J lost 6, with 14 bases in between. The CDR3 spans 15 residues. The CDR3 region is CASSLTARAGNEQFF. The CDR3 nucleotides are TGTGCCAGCAGCTTAACGGCGAGAGCAGGCAATGAGCAGTTCTTC.

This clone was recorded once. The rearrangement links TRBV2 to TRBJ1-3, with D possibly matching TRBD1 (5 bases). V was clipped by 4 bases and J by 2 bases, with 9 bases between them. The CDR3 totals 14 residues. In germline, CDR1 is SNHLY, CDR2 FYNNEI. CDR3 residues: CASSGTLTGNTIYF. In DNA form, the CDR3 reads TGTGCCAGCAGTGGGACATTAACTGGAAACACCATATATTTT.

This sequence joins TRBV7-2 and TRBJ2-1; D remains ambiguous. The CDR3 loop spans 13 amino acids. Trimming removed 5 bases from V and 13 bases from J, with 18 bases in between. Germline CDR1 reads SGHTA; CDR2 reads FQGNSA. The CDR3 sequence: CASSLAGFHLQFF. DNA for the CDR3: TGTGCCAGCAGCCTCGCCGGGTTCCACCTACAGTTCTTC.

CDR3 sequence: CASSGGPNAGLHF. The CDR3 DNA sequence: TGTGCCAGCTCGGGAGGGCCAAACGCCGGCCTCCACTTT. V usage is TRBV18 and J usage is TRBJ1-6; D is undetermined. The CDR3 has 13 residues. Germline CDR1 is KGHSH and CDR2 is LQKENI. Trimming removed 6 bases from V and 15 bases from J, with 18 bases in between.

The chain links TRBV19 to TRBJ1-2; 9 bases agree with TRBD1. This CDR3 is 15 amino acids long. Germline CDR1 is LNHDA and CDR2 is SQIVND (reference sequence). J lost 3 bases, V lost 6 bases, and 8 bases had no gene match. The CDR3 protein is CASRPGRDRDYGYTF. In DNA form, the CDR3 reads TGTGCCAGTAGACCCGGCCGGGACAGGGACTATGGCTACACCTTC.

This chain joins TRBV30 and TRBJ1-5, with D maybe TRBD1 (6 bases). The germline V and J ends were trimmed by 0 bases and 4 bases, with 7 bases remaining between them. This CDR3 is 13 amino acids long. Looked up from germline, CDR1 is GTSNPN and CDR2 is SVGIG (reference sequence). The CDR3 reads CAWSVQGNQPQHF. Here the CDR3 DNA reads TGTGCCTGGAGTGTACAGGGAAATCAGCCCCAGCATTTT.

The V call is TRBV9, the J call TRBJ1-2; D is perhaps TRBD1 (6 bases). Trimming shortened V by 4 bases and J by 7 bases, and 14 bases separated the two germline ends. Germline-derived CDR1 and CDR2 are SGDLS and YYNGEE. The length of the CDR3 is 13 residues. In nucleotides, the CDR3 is TGTGCCAGCAGCAAAGTGGGGGCGTCTGGCTACACCTTC. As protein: CASSKVGASGYTF.

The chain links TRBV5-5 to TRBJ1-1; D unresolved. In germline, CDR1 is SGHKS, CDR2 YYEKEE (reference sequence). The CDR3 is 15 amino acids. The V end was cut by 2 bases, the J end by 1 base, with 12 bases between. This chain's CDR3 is CASSFFSTGNTEAFF. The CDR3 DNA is TGTGCCAGCAGCTTTTTCTCAACTGGGAACACTGAAGCTTTCTTT. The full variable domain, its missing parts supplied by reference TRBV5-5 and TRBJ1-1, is DAGVTQSPTHLIKTRGQQVTLRCSPISGHKSVSWYQQVLGQGPQFIFQYYEKEERGRGNFPDRFSARQFPNYSSELNVNALLLGDSALYLCASSFFSTGNTEAFFGQGTRLTVV.

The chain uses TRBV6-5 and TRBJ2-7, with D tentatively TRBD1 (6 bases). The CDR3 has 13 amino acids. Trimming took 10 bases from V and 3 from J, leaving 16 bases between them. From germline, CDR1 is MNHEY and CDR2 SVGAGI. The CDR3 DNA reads TGTGCCATCAGGGGCTTAAACCTCTACGAGCAGTACTTC. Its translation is CAIRGLNLYEQYF.

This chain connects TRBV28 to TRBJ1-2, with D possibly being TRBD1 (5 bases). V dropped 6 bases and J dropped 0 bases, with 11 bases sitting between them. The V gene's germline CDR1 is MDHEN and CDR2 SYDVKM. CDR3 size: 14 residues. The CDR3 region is CASRPAGSNYGYTF. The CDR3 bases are TGTGCCAGCAGGCCTGCAGGGTCTAACTATGGCTACACCTTC.

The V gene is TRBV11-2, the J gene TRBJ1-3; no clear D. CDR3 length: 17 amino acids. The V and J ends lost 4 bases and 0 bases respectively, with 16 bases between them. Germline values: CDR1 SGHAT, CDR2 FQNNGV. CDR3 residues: CASSSRPSGSSGNTIYF. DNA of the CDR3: TGTGCCAGCAGCTCCCGACCCTCGGGGTCCTCTGGAAACACCATATATTTT.

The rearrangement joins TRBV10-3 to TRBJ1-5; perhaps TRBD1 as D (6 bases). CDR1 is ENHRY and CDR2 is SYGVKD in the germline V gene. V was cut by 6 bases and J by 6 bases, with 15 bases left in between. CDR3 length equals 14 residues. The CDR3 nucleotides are TGTGCCATCAGCCGGGACATCACGGCTCAGCCCCAGCATTTT. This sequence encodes CAISRDITAQPQHF.

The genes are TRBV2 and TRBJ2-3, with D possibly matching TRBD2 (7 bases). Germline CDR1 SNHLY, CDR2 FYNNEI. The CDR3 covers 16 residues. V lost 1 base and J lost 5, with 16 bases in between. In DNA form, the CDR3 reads TGTGCCAGCAGTGAAGTTCTATTAGGGGGGGGAGATACGCAGTATTTT. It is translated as CASSEVLLGGGDTQYF.

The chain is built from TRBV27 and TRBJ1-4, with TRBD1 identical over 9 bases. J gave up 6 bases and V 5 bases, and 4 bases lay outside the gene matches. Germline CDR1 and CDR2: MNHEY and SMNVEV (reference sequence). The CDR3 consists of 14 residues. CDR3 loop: CASSRTGVDEKLFF. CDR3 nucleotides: TGTGCCAGCAGTCGGACAGGGGTGGATGAAAAACTGTTTTTT. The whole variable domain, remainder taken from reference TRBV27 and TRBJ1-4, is EAQVTQNPRYLITVTGKKLTVTCSQNMNHEYMSWYRQDPGLGLRQIYYSMNVEVTDKGDVPEGYKVSRKEKRNFPLILESPSPNQTSLYFCASSRTGVDEKLFFGSGTQLSVL.

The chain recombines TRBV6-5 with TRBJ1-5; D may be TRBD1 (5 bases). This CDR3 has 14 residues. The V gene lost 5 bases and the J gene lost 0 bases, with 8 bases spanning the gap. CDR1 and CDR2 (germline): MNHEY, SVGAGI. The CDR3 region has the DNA TGTGCCAGCAGTACAGGTATTAGCAATCAGCCCCAGCATTTT. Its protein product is CASSTGISNQPQHF.

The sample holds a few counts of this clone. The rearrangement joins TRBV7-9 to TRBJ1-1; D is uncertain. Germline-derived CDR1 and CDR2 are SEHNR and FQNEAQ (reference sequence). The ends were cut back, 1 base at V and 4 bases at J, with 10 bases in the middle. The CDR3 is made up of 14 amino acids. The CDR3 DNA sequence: TGTGCCAGCAGCTTAGAAGGGAGCGGCACTGAAGCTTTCTTT. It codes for CASSLEGSGTEAFF.

The CDR3 region has the DNA TGTGCCAGCAGCTGGGCAGGGGGCTCTAATTCACCCCTCCACTTT. Translated: CASSWAGGSNSPLHF. The genes are TRBV7-8 and TRBJ1-6, with TRBD1 matching over 8 bases. The CDR3 is 15 residues long. After removal of 4 bases from V and 6 bases from J, the junction contained 5 bases not matched to a gene. Germline V gene sequence: CDR1 SGHVS, CDR2 FQNEAQ.

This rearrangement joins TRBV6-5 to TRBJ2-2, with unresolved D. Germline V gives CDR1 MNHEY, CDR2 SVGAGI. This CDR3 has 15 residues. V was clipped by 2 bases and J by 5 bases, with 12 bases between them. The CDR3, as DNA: TGTGCCAGCAGTTACCAAGGTAGCCGGACCGGGGAGCTGTTTTTT. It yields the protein CASSYQGSRTGELFF.

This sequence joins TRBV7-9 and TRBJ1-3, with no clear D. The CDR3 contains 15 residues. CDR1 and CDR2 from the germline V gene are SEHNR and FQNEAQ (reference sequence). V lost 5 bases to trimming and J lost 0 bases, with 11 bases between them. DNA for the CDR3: TGTGCCAGCAGCCCTGAGCAGGCCTCTGGAAACACCATATATTTT. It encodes CASSPEQASGNTIYF.

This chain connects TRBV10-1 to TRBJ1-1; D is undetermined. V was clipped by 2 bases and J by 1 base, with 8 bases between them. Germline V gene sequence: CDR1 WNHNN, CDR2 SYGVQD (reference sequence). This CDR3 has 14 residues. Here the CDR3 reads CASSEGGTNTEAFF. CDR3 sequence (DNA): TGCGCCAGCAGTGAGGGAGGAACGAACACTGAAGCTTTCTTT.

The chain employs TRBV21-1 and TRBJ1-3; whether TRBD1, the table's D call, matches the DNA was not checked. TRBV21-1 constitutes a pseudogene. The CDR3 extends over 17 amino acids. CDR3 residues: CASTSTGQRSSGNTIYF. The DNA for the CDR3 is TGTGCCAGCACCTCCACCGGACAGAGGAGCTCTGGAAACACCATATATTTT.

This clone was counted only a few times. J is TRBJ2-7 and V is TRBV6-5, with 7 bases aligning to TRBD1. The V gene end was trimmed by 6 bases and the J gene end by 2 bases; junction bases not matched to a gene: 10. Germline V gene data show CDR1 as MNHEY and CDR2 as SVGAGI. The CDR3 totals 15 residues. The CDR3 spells CASRPDRERTYEQYV. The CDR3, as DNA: TGTGCCAGCAGACCCGACAGGGAACGGACCTACGAGCAGTACGTC.

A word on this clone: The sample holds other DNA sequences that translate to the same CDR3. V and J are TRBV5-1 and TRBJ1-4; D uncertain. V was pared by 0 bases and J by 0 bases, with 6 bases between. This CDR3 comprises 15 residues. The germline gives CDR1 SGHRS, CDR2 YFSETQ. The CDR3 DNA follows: TGCGCCAGCAGCTTGGCAGGCTCAACTAATGAAAAACTGTTTTTT. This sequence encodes CASSLAGSTNEKLFF. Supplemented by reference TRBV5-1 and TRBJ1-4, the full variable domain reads KAGVTQTPRYLIKTRGQQVTLSCSPISGHRSVSWYQQTPGQGLQFLFEYFSETQRNKGNFPGRFSGRQFSNSRSEMNVSTLELGDSALYLCASSLAGSTNEKLFFGSGTQLSVL.

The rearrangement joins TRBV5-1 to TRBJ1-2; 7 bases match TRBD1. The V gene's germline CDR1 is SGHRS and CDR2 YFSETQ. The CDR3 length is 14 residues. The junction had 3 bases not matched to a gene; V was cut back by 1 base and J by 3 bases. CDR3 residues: CASSLTGAHYGYTF. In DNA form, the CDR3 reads TGCGCCAGCAGCTTGACAGGGGCGCACTATGGCTACACCTTC.

CDR3 residues: CASSPRGPSYSGNTIYF. The CDR3 nucleotides read TGTGCCAGCAGTCCCAGGGGCCCCTCTTACTCTGGAAACACCATATATTTT. This chain links TRBV27 with TRBJ1-3, with D possibly being TRBD1 (6 bases). V lost 5 bases, J lost 0 bases, and 17 bases lay in between. Germline V gives CDR1 MNHEY, CDR2 SMNVEV (reference sequence). The CDR3 runs to 17 residues.

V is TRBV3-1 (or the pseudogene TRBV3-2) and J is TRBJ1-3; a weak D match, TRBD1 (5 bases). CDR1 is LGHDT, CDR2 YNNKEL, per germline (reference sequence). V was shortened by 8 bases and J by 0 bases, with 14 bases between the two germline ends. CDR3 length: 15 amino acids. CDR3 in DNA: TGTGCCAGCCGATTCTCAGGGCACTCTGGAAACACCATATATTTT. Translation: CASRFSGHSGNTIYF.